This T cell receptor beta chain came from a study of shared clonotypes between healthy human individuals. Study findings and constraints: When compared with the clonotypes that were shared by all four sorted-subset donors, the non-shared clonotypes turned out to have lower generation probabilities. Naive CD4 clonotypes overlapped across a few donors at about 5.3%.

A note on this clone: As yet, its antigen is unknown.

Sequenced by immunoSEQ multiplex PCR; TCRdb stores in-frame clones only, minus some. The data contain about 980,000 clones, roughly 72% of them singletons. The material sequenced was memory CD4+ T cells sorted from blood. Subset specified: CD45RA-negative fraction. This TCR came from a man younger than 30 in good health.

As DNA, the CDR3 is TGTGCCAGCAGCTTGGGACTCCCTTCCCTCGAGCAGTACTTC. Its translation: CASSLGLPSLEQYF. The genes are TRBV11-2 and TRBJ2-7; D is perhaps TRBD2 (6 bases). The CDR3 runs 14 residues. CDR1 is SGHAT, CDR2 FQNNGV, per germline. V lost 3 bases and J lost 6, with 15 bases in between.